Each of the 15 T cell receptor beta chains below was sequenced from the same sample in a study of blood T cell repertoires in COVID-19. Clones were read by immunoSEQ multiplex PCR, and TCRdb kept only the in-frame ones, dropping some. The table lists over 80,000 clones, about 80% of them singletons. The sample taken for sequencing was peripheral blood. The receptors come from a woman aged 50 to 60 with acute or convalescent COVID-19.

The chain carries TRBV6-2 or TRBV6-3 and TRBJ2-3; 8 nucleotides align to TRBD1. The germline CDR1 and CDR2 sequences are MNHEY and SVGEGT. This CDR3 has 16 residues. Unmatched junction bases numbered 10, after V lost 6 bases and J lost 2 bases. The CDR3 bases are TGTGCCAGCAGCGGACAGGGAATTATCTCCACAGATACGCAGTATTTT. It translates to CASSGQGIISTDTQYF.

The chain links TRBV28 to TRBJ1-1; TRBD1 aligns across 9 bases. Germline V gene data show CDR1 as MDHEN and CDR2 as SYDVKM. Trimming cost V 2 bases and J 8 bases; bases outside gene matches: 6. This CDR3 contains 14 residues. CDR3 loop: CASSLTGGATEAFF. As DNA, the CDR3 is TGTGCCAGCAGTTTAACAGGGGGCGCGACGGAAGCTTTCTTT.

V gene TRBV4-1 combines with J gene TRBJ1-6, with TRBD1 as a possible D gene (5 bases). CDR3 length: 17 amino acids. The V and J ends lost 0 bases and 7 bases respectively, with 16 bases between them. Germline V gene sequence: CDR1 MGHRA, CDR2 YSYEKL. CDR3 coding DNA: TGCGCCAGCAGCCAAGAGCATTCCACAGGCCCGAATTCACCCCTCCACTTT. It translates to CASSQEHSTGPNSPLHF.

V gene TRBV5-6 combines with J gene TRBJ1-2, with 8 bases aligning to TRBD1. Per germline, CDR1 SGHDT and CDR2 YYEEEE. Germline trimming cut 5 bases from V and 2 bases from J; bases unmatched to any gene: 14. This CDR3 has 17 residues. CDR3 sequence: CASRQLLGGQGNYGYTF. In nucleotides, the CDR3 is TGTGCCAGCAGACAGCTTCTTGGTGGACAGGGAAACTATGGCTACACCTTC.

This rearrangement joins TRBV6-5 to TRBJ1-2, with a possible D match to TRBD1 (6 bases). The CDR3 sequence is 14 residues long. Trimming stripped 6 bases from V and 3 bases from J, with 14 bases between. CDR1 is MNHEY and CDR2 is SVGAGI in the germline V gene. The CDR3 reads CASRTGTLDYGYTF. The CDR3, as DNA: TGTGCCAGCAGAACGGGGACATTAGACTATGGCTACACCTTC.

This clone was found once. The chain carries TRBV6-1 and TRBJ2-5, with TRBD2 matching 8 bases. Germline V lookup: CDR1 MNHNS, CDR2 SASEGT. Unmatched junction bases numbered 10, after V lost 0 bases and J lost 4 bases. The CDR3 contains 17 residues. The DNA for the CDR3 is TGTGCCAGCAGTGAAGCGTTAGGCTGGGCGGGGGGAGAGACCCAGTACTTC. Translated, it gives CASSEALGWAGGETQYF.

The chain links TRBV19 to TRBJ1-2; D not certain. CDR3 length: 14 amino acids. V was cut by 4 bases and J by 6 bases, with 15 bases left in between. Germline V gives CDR1 LNHDA, CDR2 SQIVND (reference sequence). CDR3 region: CASSTPNGGDGYTF. The CDR3 DNA reads as TGTGCCAGTAGTACCCCCAATGGCGGTGATGGCTACACCTTC.

The genes are TRBV28 and TRBJ1-2; 8 bases fit TRBD1. Losses at the gene ends were 4 bases for V and 4 bases for J; bases not matched to a gene: 8. The germline gives CDR1 MDHEN, CDR2 SYDVKM. This CDR3 is built from 15 residues. The CDR3 DNA follows: TGTGCCAGCAGTTCCCTCGGGACAGGAACCTATGGCTACACCTTC. This encodes CASSSLGTGTYGYTF.

This clone was picked up a small number of times. The chain is built from TRBV6-1 and TRBJ2-7, with 7 bases that match TRBD1. The germline gives CDR1 MNHNS, CDR2 SASEGT. V gave up 3 bases and J gave up 3 bases; unmatched junction bases: 5. This CDR3 has 14 residues. The CDR3 protein is CASSEMDRRYEQYF. The CDR3 region has the DNA TGTGCCAGCAGTGAGATGGACAGGCGCTACGAGCAGTACTTC.

The chain couples TRBV6-5 to TRBJ1-5; 8 nucleotides line up with TRBD1. The CDR3 extends over 14 amino acids. V was pared by 6 bases and J by 4 bases, with 5 bases of the junction left unmatched. The germline V gene encodes CDR1 MNHEY and CDR2 SVGAGI. The CDR3 DNA is TGTGCCAGCAGCACTACAGGGGGAAATCAGCCCCAGCATTTT. As protein: CASSTTGGNQPQHF.

V is TRBV29-1 and J is TRBJ1-1; D gene ambiguous. V dropped 5 bases and J dropped 3 bases, with 16 bases sitting between them. Germline V gene sequence: CDR1 SQVTM, CDR2 ANQGSEA. The CDR3 runs to 14 residues. The CDR3 DNA reads TGCAGCGTTACTCTGAGCGGCAGCTACACTGAAGCTTTCTTT. The encoded protein is CSVTLSGSYTEAFF.

The sample holds a few counts of this clone. The V and J genes are TRBV21-1 and TRBJ1-5; TRBD1, the D gene given by the table, was not confirmed from the DNA. TRBV21-1 is annotated as a pseudogene. CDR3 length equals 17 residues. The CDR3 here is CASSKATNRVRNQPQHF. CDR3 DNA: TGTGCCAGCAGCAAAGCTACCAACAGGGTTCGGAATCAGCCCCAGCATTTT.

The V gene is TRBV9, the J gene TRBJ2-3; 8 nucleotides agree with TRBD2. This CDR3 region has 16 residues. V dropped 0 bases and J dropped 0; count of bases not matched to a gene: 3. Germline-derived CDR1 and CDR2 are SGDLS and YYNGEE. The CDR3 is CASSVAAGDSTDTQYF. In nucleotides, the CDR3 is TGTGCCAGCAGCGTAGCAGCGGGAGATAGCACAGATACGCAGTATTTT.

The chain is built from TRBV10-3 and TRBJ1-6, with D unclear. In germline, CDR1 is ENHRY, CDR2 SYGVKD. Deletions cut 1 base from V and 10 bases from J, with 11 bases between. The CDR3 totals 14 residues. CDR3: CAISEFQQRSPLHF. The CDR3 nucleotides read TGTGCCATCAGTGAGTTTCAACAGCGGTCACCCCTCCACTTT.

This clone was found a few times. CDR3 coding DNA: TGTGCCAGCAGCCAAGTGGGACAGGGGAAGGACACTGAAGCTTTCTTT. It yields the protein CASSQVGQGKDTEAFF. The gene calls are TRBV4-2 and TRBJ1-1; TRBD1 aligns across 10 bases. V lost 1 base and J lost 3; bases outside the gene matches: 5. The length of the CDR3 is 16 residues. Germline CDR1 and CDR2: LGHNA and YNFKEQ.